This is a list of T cell receptor beta chains from one sample in a study of blood T cell repertoires in COVID-19. Method: immunoSEQ multiplex PCR; TCRdb's copy keeps in-frame clones and lacks some. The sample holds approximately 190,000 clones, about 80% seen once. The sequencing input was PBMCs or T cells enriched from blood (not recorded which). All receptors derive from a man aged 40-49 years who had recovered from COVID-19. CDR3s include the opening cysteine and the closing phenylalanine or tryptophan. A D gene is named only where the DNA matches it firmly. Not all rows give a size; the values are once, few, many and, for expanded clones, a class.

V gene: TRBV5-4
D gene: TRBD1
clone size: NA
J gene: TRBJ2-1
CDR3 protein: CGTRQGQGFEQFF
CDR3 DNA: TGTGGCACGCGTCAAGGACAGGGGTTTGAGCAGTTCTTC

V gene: TRBV30
D gene: NA
clone size: NA
J gene: TRBJ1-5
CDR3 protein: CAWSRGMRDQPQHF
CDR3 DNA: TGTGCCTGGAGTAGGGGGATGAGGGATCAGCCCCAGCATTTT

V gene: TRBV4-1
D gene: TRBD1
clone size: many
J gene: TRBJ2-2
CDR3 protein: CASSQLPGGSGELFF
CDR3 DNA: TGCGCCAGCAGCCAACTGCCAGGGGGATCCGGGGAGCTGTTTTTT

V gene: TRBV7-9
D gene: TRBD1
clone size: NA
J gene: TRBJ2-7
CDR3 protein: CASSPPTGARYEQYF
CDR3 DNA: TGTGCCAGCAGCCCCCCGACAGGGGCCCGCTACGAGCAGTACTTC

V gene: TRBV11-2
D gene: NA
clone size: once
J gene: TRBJ1-1
CDR3 protein: CASSLGRVRNTEAFF
CDR3 DNA: TGTGCCAGCAGCTTAGGCCGGGTGAGGAACACTGAAGCTTTCTTT

V gene: TRBV6-1
D gene: NA
clone size: NA
J gene: TRBJ1-4
CDR3 protein: CASSEMGGNEKLFF
CDR3 DNA: TGTGCCAGCAGTGAAATGGGAGGGAATGAAAAACTGTTTTTT

V gene: TRBV12-3/TRBV12-4
D gene: NA
clone size: NA
J gene: TRBJ1-1
CDR3 protein: CASSWALGSEAFF
CDR3 DNA: TGTGCCAGCAGTTGGGCGTTGGGGAGTGAAGCTTTCTTT

V gene: TRBV3-1/TRBV3-2
D gene: NA
clone size: few
J gene: TRBJ2-3
CDR3 protein: CASSQGGGSRTDTQYF
CDR3 DNA: TGTGCCAGCAGCCAAGGAGGGGGTTCTCGCACAGATACGCAGTATTTT

V gene: TRBV29-1
D gene: NA
clone size: NA
J gene: TRBJ2-7
CDR3 protein: CSVEWRGSYEQYF
CDR3 DNA: TGCAGCGTTGAATGGCGGGGTTCCTACGAGCAGTACTTC

V gene: TRBV5-1
D gene: NA
clone size: NA
J gene: TRBJ2-6
CDR3 protein: CASSLVGTYISGANVLTF
CDR3 DNA: TGCGCCAGCAGCTTGGTGGGCACCTATATCTCTGGGGCCAACGTCCTGACTTTC

V gene: TRBV28
D gene: NA
clone size: NA
J gene: TRBJ2-2
CDR3 protein: CASTVTPTGELFF
CDR3 DNA: TGTGCCAGCACCGTGACACCCACCGGGGAGCTGTTTTTT

V gene: TRBV7-9
D gene: NA
clone size: NA
J gene: TRBJ1-2
CDR3 protein: CASMPTGASNYGYTF
CDR3 DNA: TGTGCCAGCATGCCGACAGGCGCCTCTAACTATGGCTACACCTTC

V gene: TRBV5-1
D gene: NA
clone size: NA
J gene: TRBJ2-7
CDR3 protein: CASSLTGQNEQYF
CDR3 DNA: TGCGCCAGCAGCTTAACAGGGCAAAACGAGCAGTACTTC

V gene: TRBV7-9
D gene: NA
clone size: NA
J gene: TRBJ2-2
CDR3 protein: CASRDTLNRLNTGELFF
CDR3 DNA: TGTGCCAGCAGGGACACTTTAAACAGGTTGAACACCGGGGAGCTGTTTTTT

V gene: TRBV2
D gene: TRBD1
clone size: NA
J gene: TRBJ1-1
CDR3 protein: CASRGQPGRASGTEAFF
CDR3 DNA: TGTGCCAGCAGGGGACAGCCGGGGCGCGCTTCGGGCACTGAAGCTTTCTTT

V gene: TRBV7-8
D gene: TRBD1
clone size: NA
J gene: TRBJ2-7
CDR3 protein: CASSLGFGQGDGEQYF
CDR3 DNA: TGTGCCAGCAGCTTAGGGTTCGGGCAGGGGGACGGCGAGCAGTACTTC

V gene: TRBV9
D gene: NA
clone size: NA
J gene: TRBJ2-1
CDR3 protein: CASSVSSSYNEQFF
CDR3 DNA: TGTGCCAGCAGCGTATCGAGCTCCTACAATGAGCAGTTCTTC

V gene: TRBV5-6
D gene: NA
clone size: NA
J gene: TRBJ1-2
CDR3 protein: CASSLDFRENYGYTF
CDR3 DNA: TGTGCCAGCAGCTTGGACTTCAGGGAAAACTATGGCTACACCTTC

V gene: TRBV6-5
D gene: NA
clone size: NA
J gene: TRBJ1-1
CDR3 protein: CASSYHTEAFF
CDR3 DNA: TGTGCCAGCAGTTACCATACTGAAGCTTTCTTT

V gene: TRBV11-1
D gene: TRBD2
clone size: NA
J gene: TRBJ2-7
CDR3 protein: CASSQPGLAGEQYF
CDR3 DNA: TGTGCCAGCAGCCAACCGGGACTAGCCGGCGAGCAGTACTTC

V gene: TRBV18
D gene: TRBD2
clone size: NA
J gene: TRBJ2-3
CDR3 protein: CASSLGTSGDLSTDTQYF
CDR3 DNA: TGTGCCAGCTCACTAGGGACTAGCGGGGATCTAAGCACAGATACGCAGTATTTT

V gene: TRBV5-1
D gene: NA
clone size: NA
J gene: TRBJ1-2
CDR3 protein: CASSLSGTSAGYTF
CDR3 DNA: TGCGCCAGCAGCTTGTCCGGGACATCAGCTGGCTACACCTTC

V gene: TRBV7-9
D gene: NA
clone size: once
J gene: TRBJ1-1
CDR3 protein: CASSLVASRWAFF
CDR3 DNA: TGTGCCAGCAGCTTAGTCGCTTCGAGGTGGGCTTTCTTT

V gene: TRBV14
D gene: NA
clone size: NA
J gene: TRBJ1-2
CDR3 protein: CASSIGGGVYGYTF
CDR3 DNA: TGTGCCAGTAGTATCGGGGGAGGAGTATATGGCTACACCTTC

V gene: TRBV10-3
D gene: NA
clone size: NA
J gene: TRBJ1-2
CDR3 protein: CAISLQGNYGYTF
CDR3 DNA: TGTGCCATCAGTTTACAGGGAAACTATGGCTACACCTTC

V gene: TRBV2
D gene: NA
clone size: NA
J gene: TRBJ1-5
CDR3 protein: CASSFTGTQPQHF
CDR3 DNA: TGTGCCAGCTCATTCACAGGGACTCAGCCCCAGCATTTT

V gene: TRBV5-6
D gene: TRBD2
clone size: NA
J gene: TRBJ2-1
CDR3 protein: CASSLYSGGDFYNEQFF
CDR3 DNA: TGTGCCAGCAGCTTGTATAGCGGGGGGGATTTCTACAATGAGCAGTTCTTC

V gene: TRBV15
D gene: NA
clone size: NA
J gene: TRBJ2-5
CDR3 protein: CATSRDKTGAYQETQYF
CDR3 DNA: TGTGCCACCAGCAGAGATAAGACAGGCGCGTACCAAGAGACCCAGTACTTC

V gene: TRBV7-6
D gene: NA
clone size: once
J gene: TRBJ1-5
CDR3 protein: CASSLGSGSNQPQHF
CDR3 DNA: TGTGCCAGCAGCTTAGGATCGGGGAGCAATCAGCCCCAGCATTTT